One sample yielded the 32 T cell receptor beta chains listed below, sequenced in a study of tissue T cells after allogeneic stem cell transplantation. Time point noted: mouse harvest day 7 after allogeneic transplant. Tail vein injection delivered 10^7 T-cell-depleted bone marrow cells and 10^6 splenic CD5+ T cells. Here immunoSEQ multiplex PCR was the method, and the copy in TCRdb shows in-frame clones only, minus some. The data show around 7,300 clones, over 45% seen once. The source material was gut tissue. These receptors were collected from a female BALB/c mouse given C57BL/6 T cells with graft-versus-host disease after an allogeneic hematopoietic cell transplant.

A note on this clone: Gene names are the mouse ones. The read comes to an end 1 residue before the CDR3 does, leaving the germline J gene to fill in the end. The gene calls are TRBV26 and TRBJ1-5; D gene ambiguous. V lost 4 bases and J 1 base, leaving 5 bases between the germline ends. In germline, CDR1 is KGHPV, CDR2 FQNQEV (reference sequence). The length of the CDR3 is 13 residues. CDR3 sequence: CASSPRNNQAPLF. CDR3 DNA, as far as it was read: TGTGCCAGCAGTCCACGAAACAACCAGGCTCCGCTT. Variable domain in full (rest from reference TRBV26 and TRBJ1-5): NSKVIQTPRYLVKGQGQKAKMRCIPEKGHPVVFWYQQNKNNEFKFLINFQNQEVLQQIDMTEKRFSAECPSNSPCSLEIQSSEAGDSALYLCASSPRNNQAPLFGEGTRLSVL.

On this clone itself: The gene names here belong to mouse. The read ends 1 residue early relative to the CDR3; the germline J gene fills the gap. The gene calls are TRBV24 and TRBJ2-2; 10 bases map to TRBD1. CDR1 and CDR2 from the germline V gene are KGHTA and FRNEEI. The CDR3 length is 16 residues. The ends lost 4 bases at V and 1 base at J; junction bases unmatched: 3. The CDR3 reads CASSRRDRGNTGQLYF. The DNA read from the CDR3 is TGTGCCAGCAGTCGCCGGGACAGGGGAAACACCGGGCAGCTCTAC.

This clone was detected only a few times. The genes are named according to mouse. The sequenced CDR3 bases are TGTGCCAGCAGCTCCGGGACAGGGAGTGGAAATACGCTCTAT. It yields the protein CASSSGTGSGNTLY. The whole CDR3 reads CASSSGTGSGNTLYF. This chain links TRBV3 with TRBJ1-3; 9 positions agree with TRBD1. Read data end 1 residue before the CDR3 end; the end is taken from the germline J gene. The CDR3 consists of 15 residues. Germline V gene lookup returns CDR1 SNHLY and CDR2 FYNGKV (reference sequence). V gave up 4 bases and J gave up 3 bases; unmatched junction bases: 4. Using reference TRBV3 and TRBJ1-3 for the parts outside the CDR3, the full variable domain is GPKVLQIPSHQIIDMGQMVTLNCDPVSNHLYFYWYKQILGQQMEFLVNFYNGKVMEKSKLFKDQFSVERPDGSYFTLKIQPTALEDSAVYFCASSSGTGSGNTLYFGEGSRLIVV.

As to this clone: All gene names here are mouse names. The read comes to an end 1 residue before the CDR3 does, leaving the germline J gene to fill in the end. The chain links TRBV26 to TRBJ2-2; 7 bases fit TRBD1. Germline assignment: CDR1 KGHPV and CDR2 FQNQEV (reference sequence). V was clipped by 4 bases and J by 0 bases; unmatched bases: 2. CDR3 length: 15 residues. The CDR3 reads CASSRGTANTGQLYF. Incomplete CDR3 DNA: TGTGCCAGCAGTCGGGGGACAGCAAACACCGGGCAGCTCTAC.

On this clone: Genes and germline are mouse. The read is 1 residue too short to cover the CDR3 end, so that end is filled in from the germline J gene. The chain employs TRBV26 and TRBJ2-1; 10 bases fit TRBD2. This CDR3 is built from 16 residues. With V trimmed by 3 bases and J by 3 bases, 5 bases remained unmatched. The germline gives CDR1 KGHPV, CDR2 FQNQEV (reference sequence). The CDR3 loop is CASSLHWGGFYAEQFF. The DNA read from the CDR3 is TGTGCCAGCAGTCTCCACTGGGGGGGATTCTATGCTGAGCAGTTC.

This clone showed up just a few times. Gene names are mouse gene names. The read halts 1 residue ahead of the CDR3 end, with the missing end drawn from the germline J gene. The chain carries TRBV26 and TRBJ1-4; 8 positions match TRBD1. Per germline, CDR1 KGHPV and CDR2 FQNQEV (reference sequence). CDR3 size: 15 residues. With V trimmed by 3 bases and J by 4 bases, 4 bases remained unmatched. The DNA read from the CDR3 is TGTGCCAGCAGTCTCGGACAGGGAGGCAACGAAAGATTATTT. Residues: CASSLGQGGNERLF. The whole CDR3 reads CASSLGQGGNERLFF.

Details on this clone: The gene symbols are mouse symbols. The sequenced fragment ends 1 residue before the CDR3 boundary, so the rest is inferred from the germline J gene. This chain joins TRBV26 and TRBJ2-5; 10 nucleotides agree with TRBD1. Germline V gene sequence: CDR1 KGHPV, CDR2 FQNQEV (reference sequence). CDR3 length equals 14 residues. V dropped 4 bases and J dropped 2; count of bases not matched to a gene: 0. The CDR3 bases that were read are TGTGCCAGCAGTCGGACAGGGGGCCAAGACACCCAGTAC. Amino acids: CASSRTGGQDTQY. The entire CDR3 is CASSRTGGQDTQYF.

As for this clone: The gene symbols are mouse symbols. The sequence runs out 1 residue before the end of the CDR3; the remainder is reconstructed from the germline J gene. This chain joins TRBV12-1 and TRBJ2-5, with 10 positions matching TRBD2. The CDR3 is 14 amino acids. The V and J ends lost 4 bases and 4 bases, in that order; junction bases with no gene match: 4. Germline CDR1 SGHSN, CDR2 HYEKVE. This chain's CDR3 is CASSLTGGEDTQYF. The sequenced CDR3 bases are TGTGCCAGCTCGCTTACTGGGGGGGAAGACACCCAGTAC. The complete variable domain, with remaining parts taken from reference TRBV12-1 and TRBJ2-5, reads DSGVVQSPRHIIKEKGGRSVLTCIPISGHSNVVWYQQTLGKELKFLIQHYEKVERDKGFLPSRFSVQQFDDYHSEMNMSALELEDSAMYFCASSLTGGEDTQYFGPGTRLLVL.

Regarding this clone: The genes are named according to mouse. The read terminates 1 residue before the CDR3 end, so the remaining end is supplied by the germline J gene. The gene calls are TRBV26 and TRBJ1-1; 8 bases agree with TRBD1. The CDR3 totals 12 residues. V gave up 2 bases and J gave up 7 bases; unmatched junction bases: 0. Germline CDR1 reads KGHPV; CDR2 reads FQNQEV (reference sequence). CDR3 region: CASSLGQGEVFF. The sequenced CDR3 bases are TGTGCCAGCAGTCTGGGACAGGGAGAAGTCTTC.

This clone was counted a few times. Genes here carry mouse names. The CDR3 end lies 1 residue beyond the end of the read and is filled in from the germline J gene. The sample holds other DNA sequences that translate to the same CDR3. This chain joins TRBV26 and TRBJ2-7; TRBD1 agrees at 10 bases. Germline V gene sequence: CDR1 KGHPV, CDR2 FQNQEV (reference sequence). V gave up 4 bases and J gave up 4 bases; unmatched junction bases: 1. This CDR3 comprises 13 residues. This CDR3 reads CASSPGQGYEQYF. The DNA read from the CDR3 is TGTGCCAGCAGTCCGGGACAGGGGTATGAACAGTAC.

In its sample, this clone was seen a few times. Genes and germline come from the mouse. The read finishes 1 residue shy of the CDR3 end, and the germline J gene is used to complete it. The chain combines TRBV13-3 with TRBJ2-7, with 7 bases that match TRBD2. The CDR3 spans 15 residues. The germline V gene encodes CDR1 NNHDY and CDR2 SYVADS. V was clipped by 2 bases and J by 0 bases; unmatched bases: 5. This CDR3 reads CASSETGGSSYEQYF. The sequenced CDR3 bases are TGTGCCAGCAGTGAAACGGGGGGGAGCTCCTATGAACAGTAC.

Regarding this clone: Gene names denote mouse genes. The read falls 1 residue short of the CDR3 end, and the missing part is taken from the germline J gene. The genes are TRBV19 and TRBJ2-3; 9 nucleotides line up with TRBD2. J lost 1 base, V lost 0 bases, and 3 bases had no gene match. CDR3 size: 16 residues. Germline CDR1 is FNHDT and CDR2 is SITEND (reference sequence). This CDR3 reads CASSIAWGGGAETLYF. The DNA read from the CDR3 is TGTGCCAGCAGTATAGCCTGGGGGGGAGGTGCAGAAACGCTGTAT. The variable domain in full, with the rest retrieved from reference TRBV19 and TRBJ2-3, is GGIITQTPKFLIGQEGQKLTLKCQQNFNHDTMYWYRQDSGKGLRLIYYSITENDLQKGDLSEGYDASREKKSSFSLTVTSAQKNEMAVFLCASSIAWGGGAETLYFGSGTRLTVL.

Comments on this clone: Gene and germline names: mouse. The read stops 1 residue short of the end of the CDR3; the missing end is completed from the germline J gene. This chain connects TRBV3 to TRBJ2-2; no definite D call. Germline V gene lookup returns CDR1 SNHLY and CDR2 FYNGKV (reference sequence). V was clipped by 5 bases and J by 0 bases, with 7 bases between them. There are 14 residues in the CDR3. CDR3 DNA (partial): TGTGCCAGCAGCCCGACATCAAACACCGGGCAGCTCTAC. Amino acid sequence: CASSPTSNTGQLY. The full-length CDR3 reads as CASSPTSNTGQLYF.

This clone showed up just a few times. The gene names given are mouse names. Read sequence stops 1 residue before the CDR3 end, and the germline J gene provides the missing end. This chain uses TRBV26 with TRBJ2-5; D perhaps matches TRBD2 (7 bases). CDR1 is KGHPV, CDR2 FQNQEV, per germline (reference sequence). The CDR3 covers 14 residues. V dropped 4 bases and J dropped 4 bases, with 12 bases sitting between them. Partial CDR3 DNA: TGTGCCAGCAGTCCCCTGGGGGCTAAAGACACCCAGTAC. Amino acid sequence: CASSPLGAKDTQY. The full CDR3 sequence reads CASSPLGAKDTQYF.

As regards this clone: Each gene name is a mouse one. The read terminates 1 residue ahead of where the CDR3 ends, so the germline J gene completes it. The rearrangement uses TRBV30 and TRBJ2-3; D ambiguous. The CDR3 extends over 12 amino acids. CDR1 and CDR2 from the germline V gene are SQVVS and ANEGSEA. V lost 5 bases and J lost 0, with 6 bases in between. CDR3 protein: CSSSPSAETLYF. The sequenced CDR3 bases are TGTAGTTCTTCGCCTAGTGCAGAAACGCTGTAT. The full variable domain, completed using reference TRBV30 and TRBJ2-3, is SVLLYQKPNRDICQSGTSLKIQCVADSQVVSMFWYQQFQEQSLMLMATANEGSEATYESGFTKDKFPISRPNLTFSTLTVNNARPGDSSIYFCSSSPSAETLYFGSGTRLTVL.

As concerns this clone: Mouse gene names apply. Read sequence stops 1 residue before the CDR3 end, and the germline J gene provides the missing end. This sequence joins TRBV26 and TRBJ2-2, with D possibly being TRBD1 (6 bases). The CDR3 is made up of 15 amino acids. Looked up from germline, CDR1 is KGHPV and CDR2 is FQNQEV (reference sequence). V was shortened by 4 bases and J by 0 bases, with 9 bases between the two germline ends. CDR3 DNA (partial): TGTGCCAGCAGTCCGGGACACTCAAACACCGGGCAGCTCTAC. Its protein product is CASSPGHSNTGQLY. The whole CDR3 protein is CASSPGHSNTGQLYF. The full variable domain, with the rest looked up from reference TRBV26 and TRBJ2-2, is NSKVIQTPRYLVKGQGQKAKMRCIPEKGHPVVFWYQQNKNNEFKFLINFQNQEVLQQIDMTEKRFSAECPSNSPCSLEIQSSEAGDSALYLCASSPGHSNTGQLYFGEGSKLTVL.

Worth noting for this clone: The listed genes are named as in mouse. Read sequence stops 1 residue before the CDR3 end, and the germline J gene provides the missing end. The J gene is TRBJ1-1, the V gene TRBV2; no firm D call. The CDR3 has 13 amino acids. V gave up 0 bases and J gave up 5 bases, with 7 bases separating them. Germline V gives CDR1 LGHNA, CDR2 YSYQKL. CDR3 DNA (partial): TGTGCCAGCAGCCAAGAGAGGCAAACAGAAGTCTTC. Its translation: CASSQERQTEVF. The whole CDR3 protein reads CASSQERQTEVFF.

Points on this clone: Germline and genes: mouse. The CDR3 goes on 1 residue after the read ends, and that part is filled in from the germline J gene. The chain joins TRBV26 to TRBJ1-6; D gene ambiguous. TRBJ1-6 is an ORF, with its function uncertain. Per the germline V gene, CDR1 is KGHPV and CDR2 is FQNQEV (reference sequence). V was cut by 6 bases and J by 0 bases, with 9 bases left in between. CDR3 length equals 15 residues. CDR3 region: CASSLDTSYNSPLYF. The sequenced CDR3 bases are TGTGCCAGCAGCCTTGACACTTCCTATAATTCGCCCCTCTAC.

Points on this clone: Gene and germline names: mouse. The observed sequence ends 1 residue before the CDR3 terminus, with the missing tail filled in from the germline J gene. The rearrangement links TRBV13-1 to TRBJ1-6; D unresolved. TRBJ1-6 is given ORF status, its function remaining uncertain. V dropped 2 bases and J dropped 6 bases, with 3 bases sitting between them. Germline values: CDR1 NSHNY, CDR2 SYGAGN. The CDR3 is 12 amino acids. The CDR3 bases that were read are TGTGCCAGCAGTGAGGCTAATTCGCCCCTCTAC. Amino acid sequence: CASSEANSPLY. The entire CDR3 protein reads CASSEANSPLYF.

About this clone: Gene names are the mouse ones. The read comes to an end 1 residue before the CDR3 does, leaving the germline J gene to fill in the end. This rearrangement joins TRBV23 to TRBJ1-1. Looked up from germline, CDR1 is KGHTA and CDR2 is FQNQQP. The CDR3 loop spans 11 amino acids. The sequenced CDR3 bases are TGCTCCAGCAGTCAAGGGGCAGAAGTCTTC. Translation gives CSSSQGAEVF. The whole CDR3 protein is CSSSQGAEVFF.

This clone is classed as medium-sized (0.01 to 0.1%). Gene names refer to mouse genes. The CDR3: CASSQQGSNERLFF. Incomplete CDR3 DNA: TGTGCCAGCTCTCAGCAGGGCTCCAACGAAAGATTATTT. The chain links TRBV12-2 to TRBJ1-4; perhaps TRBD1 as D (5 bases). The DNA ends 1 residue before the CDR3 does, and the rest of the CDR3 is filled in from the germline J gene. Germline V gives CDR1 SGHLS, CDR2 HYDKME. This CDR3 is 14 amino acids long. Trimming stripped 2 bases from V and 2 bases from J, with 8 bases between. Looking up the rest from reference TRBV12-2 and TRBJ1-4 gives the full variable domain: NSGVVQSPRYIIKGKGERSILKCIPISGHLSVAWYQQTQGQELKFFIQHYDKMERDKGNLPSRFSVQQFDDYHSEMNMSALELEDSAVYFCASSQQGSNERLFFGHGTKLSVL.

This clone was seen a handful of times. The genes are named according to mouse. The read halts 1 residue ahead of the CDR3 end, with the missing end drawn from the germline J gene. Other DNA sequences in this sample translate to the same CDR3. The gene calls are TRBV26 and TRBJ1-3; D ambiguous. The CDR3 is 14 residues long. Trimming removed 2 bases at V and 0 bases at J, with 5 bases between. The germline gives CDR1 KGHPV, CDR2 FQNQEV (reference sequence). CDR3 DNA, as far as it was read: TGTGCCAGCAGTCTGAGTAATTCTGGAAATACGCTCTAT. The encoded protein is CASSLSNSGNTLY. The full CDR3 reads CASSLSNSGNTLYF.

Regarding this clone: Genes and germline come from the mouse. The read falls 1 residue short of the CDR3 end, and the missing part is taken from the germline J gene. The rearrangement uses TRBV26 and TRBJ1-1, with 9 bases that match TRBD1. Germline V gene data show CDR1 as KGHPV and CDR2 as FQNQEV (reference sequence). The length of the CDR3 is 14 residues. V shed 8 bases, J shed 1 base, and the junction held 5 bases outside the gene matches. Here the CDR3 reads CASSQGARNTEVFF. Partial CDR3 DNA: TGTGCCAGCTCACAGGGGGCGCGAAACACAGAAGTCTTC.

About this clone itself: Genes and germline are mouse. CDR3 DNA (partial): TGTGCCAGCAGTCTGTCGACGGGGAACACCTTGTAC. Translated: CASSLSTGNTLY. The CDR3, in full, reads CASSLSTGNTLYF. The chain employs TRBV26 and TRBJ2-4; D unclear. The DNA ends 1 residue before the CDR3 does, and the rest of the CDR3 is filled in from the germline J gene. V was trimmed by 0 bases and J by 6 bases, leaving 7 bases between them. This CDR3 contains 13 residues. Germline-derived CDR1 and CDR2 are KGHPV and FQNQEV (reference sequence).

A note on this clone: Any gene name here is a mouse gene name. Incomplete CDR3 DNA: TGTGCCAGCGGCGGACTGGGGGATCAAAACACCTTGTAC. It specifies CASGGLGDQNTLY. The CDR3 as a whole reads CASGGLGDQNTLYF. The chain carries TRBV13-2 and TRBJ2-4; 10 bases agree with TRBD2. The read ends 1 residue shy of where the CDR3 ends; the end is completed using the germline J gene. The CDR3 spans 14 residues. CDR1 and CDR2 (germline): NNHNN, SYGAGS (reference sequence). With V trimmed by 5 bases and J by 2 bases, 2 bases remained unmatched.

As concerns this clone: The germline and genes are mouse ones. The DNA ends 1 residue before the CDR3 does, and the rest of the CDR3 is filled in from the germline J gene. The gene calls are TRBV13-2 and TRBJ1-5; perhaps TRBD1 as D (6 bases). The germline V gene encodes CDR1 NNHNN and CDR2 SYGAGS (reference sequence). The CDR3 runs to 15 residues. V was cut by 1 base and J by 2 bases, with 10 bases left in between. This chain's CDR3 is CASGDLGADNQAPLF. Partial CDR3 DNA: TGTGCCAGCGGTGATCTGGGGGCTGACAACCAGGCTCCGCTT.

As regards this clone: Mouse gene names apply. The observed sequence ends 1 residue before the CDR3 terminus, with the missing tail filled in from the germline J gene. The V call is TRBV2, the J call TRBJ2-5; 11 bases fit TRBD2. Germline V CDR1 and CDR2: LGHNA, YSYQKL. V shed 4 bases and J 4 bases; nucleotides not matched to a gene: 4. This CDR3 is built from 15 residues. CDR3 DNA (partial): TGTGCCAGCAGCCTCGACTGGGGGGGGGAAGACACCCAGTAC. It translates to CASSLDWGGEDTQY. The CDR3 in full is CASSLDWGGEDTQYF.

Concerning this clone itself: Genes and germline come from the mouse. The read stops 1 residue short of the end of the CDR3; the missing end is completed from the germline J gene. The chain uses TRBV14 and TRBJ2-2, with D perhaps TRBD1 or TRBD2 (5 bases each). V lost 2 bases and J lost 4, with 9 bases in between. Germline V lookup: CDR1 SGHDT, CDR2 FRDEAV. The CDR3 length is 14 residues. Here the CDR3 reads CASSFGDGTGQLYF. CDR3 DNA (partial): TGTGCCAGCAGTTTTGGGGACGGCACCGGGCAGCTCTAC.

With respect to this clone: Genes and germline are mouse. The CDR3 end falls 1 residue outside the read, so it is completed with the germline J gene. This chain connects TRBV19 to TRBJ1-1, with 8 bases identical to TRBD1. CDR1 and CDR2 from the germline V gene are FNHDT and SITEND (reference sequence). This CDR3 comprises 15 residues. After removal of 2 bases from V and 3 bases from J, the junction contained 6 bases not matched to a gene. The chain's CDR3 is CASSIAGGRDTEVFF. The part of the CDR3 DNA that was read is TGTGCCAGCAGTATCGCAGGGGGCAGGGACACAGAAGTCTTC.

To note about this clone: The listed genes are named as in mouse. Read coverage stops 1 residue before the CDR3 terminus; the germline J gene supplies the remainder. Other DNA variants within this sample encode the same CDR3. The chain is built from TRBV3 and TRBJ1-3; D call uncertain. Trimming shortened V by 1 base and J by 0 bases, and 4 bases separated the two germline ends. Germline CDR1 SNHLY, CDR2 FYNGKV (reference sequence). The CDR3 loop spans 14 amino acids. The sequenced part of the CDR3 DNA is TGTGCCAGCAGCTTAGAGGGTTCTGGAAATACGCTCTAT. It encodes CASSLEGSGNTLY. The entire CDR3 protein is CASSLEGSGNTLYF.

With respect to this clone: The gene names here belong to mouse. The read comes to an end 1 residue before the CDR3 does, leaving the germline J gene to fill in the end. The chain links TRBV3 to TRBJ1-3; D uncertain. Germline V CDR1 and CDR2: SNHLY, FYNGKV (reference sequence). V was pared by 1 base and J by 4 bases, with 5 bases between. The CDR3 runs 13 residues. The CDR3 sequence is CASSLGGGNTLYF. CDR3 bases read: TGTGCCAGCAGCTTAGGGGGAGGAAATACGCTCTAT. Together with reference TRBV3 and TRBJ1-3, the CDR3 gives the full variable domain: GPKVLQIPSHQIIDMGQMVTLNCDPVSNHLYFYWYKQILGQQMEFLVNFYNGKVMEKSKLFKDQFSVERPDGSYFTLKIQPTALEDSAVYFCASSLGGGNTLYFGEGSRLIVV.

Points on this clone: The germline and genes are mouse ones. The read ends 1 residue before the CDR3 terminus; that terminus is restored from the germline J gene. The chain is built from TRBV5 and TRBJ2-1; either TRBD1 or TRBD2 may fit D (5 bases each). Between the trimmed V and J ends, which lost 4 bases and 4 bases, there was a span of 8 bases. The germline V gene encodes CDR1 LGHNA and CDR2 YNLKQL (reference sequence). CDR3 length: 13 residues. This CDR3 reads CASSRGWYAEQFF. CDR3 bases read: TGTGCCAGCAGCCGGGGGTGGTATGCTGAGCAGTTC.